This T cell receptor (beta chain) was observed in a study of T cell responses to AZD1222 COVID-19 vaccine. The germline gives CDR1 LNHNV, CDR2 YYDKDF (reference sequence). There are 15 residues in the CDR3. V was trimmed by 0 bases and J by 4 bases, leaving 9 bases between them. Sequenced by immunoSEQ multiplex PCR; TCRdb stores in-frame clones only, minus some. The table records under 85,000 clones, approximately 90% of them present only once. This chain uses TRBV15 with TRBJ2-2; D ambiguous. This TCR came from an adult who received the AZD1222 COVID-19 vaccine. The sample in question was peripheral blood, obtained 28 days after the second AZD1222 dose. The CDR3 coding sequence is TGTGCCACCAGCAGAGATCAGAAGGCCACCGGGGAGCTGTTTTTT. Translated: CATSRDQKATGELFF.